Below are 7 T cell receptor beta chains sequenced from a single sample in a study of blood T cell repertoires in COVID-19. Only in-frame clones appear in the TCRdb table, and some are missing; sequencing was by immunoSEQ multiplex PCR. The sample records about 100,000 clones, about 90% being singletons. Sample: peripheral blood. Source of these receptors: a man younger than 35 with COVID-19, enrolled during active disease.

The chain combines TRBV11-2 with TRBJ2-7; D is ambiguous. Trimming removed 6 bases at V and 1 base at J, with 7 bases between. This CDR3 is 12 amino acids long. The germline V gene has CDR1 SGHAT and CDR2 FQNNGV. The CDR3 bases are TGTGCCAGCAGTCCTCCGTCCTACGAGCAGTACTTC. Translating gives CASSPPSYEQYF.

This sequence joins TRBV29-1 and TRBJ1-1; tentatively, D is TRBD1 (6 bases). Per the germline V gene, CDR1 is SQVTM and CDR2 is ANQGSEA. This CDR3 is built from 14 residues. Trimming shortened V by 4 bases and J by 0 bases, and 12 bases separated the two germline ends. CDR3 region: CSVGATGLNTEAFF. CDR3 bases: TGCAGCGTTGGGGCGACAGGCTTGAACACTGAAGCTTTCTTT. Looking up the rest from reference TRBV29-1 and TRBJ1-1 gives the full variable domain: SAVISQKPSRDICQRGTSLTIQCQVDSQVTMMFWYRQQPGQSLTLIATANQGSEATYESGFVIDKFPISRPNLTFSTLTVSNMSPEDSSIYLCSVGATGLNTEAFFGQGTRLTVV.

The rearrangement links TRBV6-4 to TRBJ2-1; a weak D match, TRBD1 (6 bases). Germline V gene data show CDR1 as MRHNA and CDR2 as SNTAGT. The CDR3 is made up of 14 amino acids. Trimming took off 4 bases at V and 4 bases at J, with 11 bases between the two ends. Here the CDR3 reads CASSVAQGYNEQFF. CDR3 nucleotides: TGTGCCAGCAGTGTGGCGCAGGGGTACAATGAGCAGTTCTTC.

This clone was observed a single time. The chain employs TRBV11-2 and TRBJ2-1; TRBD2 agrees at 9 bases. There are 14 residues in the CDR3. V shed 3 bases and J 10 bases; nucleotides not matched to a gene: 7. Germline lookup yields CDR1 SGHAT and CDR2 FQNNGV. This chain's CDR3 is CASSFLSSGREQFF. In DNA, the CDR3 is TGTGCCAGCAGCTTTTTGTCCAGCGGGAGGGAGCAGTTCTTC. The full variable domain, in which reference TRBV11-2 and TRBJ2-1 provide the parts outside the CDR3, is EAGVAQSPRYKIIEKRQSVAFWCNPISGHATLYWYQQILGQGPKLLIQFQNNGVVDDSQLPKDRFSAERLKGVDSTLKIQPAKLEDSAVYLCASSFLSSGREQFFGPGTRLTVL.

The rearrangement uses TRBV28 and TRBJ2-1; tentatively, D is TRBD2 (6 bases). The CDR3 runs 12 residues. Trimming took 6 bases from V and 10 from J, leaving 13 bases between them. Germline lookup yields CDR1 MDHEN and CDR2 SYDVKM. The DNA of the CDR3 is TGTGCCAGCAGCCCTCGGGGGAGGGAGCAGTTCTTC. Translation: CASSPRGREQFF.

CDR3 nucleotide sequence: TGTGCCAGCAGTACTAGCTTCCTAGGGACCCAGTACTTC. Its protein is CASSTSFLGTQYF. The V call is TRBV11-3, the J call TRBJ2-5; a possible D gene is TRBD2 (6 bases). The CDR3 runs 13 residues. The V end lost 6 bases, the J end lost 7 bases, and 15 bases lay between the germline ends. CDR1 and CDR2 (germline): SGHNT, YENEEA.

CDR3 amino acids: CASSPRGQGSGNTIYF. The CDR3 nucleotides read TGTGCCAGCAGTCCTCGCGGACAGGGCTCTGGAAACACCATATATTTT. The V call is TRBV9, the J call TRBJ1-3; TRBD1 matches at 8 bases. The CDR3 extends over 16 amino acids. The V gene end was trimmed by 5 bases and the J gene end by 0 bases; junction bases not matched to a gene: 7. Germline CDR1 reads SGDLS; CDR2 reads YYNGEE.